Each of the 6 T cell receptor beta chains below was sequenced from the same sample in a study of shared clonotypes between healthy human individuals. Generated by immunoSEQ multiplex PCR, the TCRdb table keeps only in-frame clones and is missing some. Here the sample spans approximately 500,000 clones, 90% to 96% being singletons. The sample consisted of naive CD4+ T cells sorted from blood. The subset was: CD45RA+ positively selected. These receptors originate from a woman in her twenties or thirties in good health.

This clone is a singleton in its sample. This rearrangement joins TRBV19 to TRBJ1-1, with D perhaps TRBD1 (6 bases). The V gene lost 4 bases and the J gene lost 3 bases, with 12 bases spanning the gap. The CDR3 runs 14 residues. Germline CDR1 LNHDA, CDR2 SQIVND (reference sequence). The CDR3 DNA reads TGTGCCAGTAGTACGACGGACAGAGACACTGAAGCTTTCTTT. Its protein is CASSTTDRDTEAFF.

The chain employs TRBV19 and TRBJ1-3; 8 nucleotides agree with TRBD1. With V trimmed by 6 bases and J by 2 bases, 6 bases remained unmatched. CDR1 is LNHDA, CDR2 SQIVND, per germline (reference sequence). The CDR3 runs 15 residues. Here the CDR3 reads CASSQGTGAGNTIYF. The CDR3 nucleotides read TGTGCCAGTAGCCAAGGGACAGGAGCTGGAAACACCATATATTTT.

The chain carries TRBV28 and TRBJ2-7, with 10 bases fitting TRBD2. This CDR3 is 15 amino acids long. Germline CDR1 MDHEN, CDR2 SYDVKM. V was clipped by 5 bases and J by 0 bases; unmatched bases: 4. As DNA, the CDR3 is TGTGCCAGCAGTCCACGGACTAGCGGCTCCTACGAGCAGTACTTC. It yields the protein CASSPRTSGSYEQYF.

V is TRBV15 and J is TRBJ2-7; no clear D. From germline, CDR1 is LNHNV and CDR2 YYDKDF (reference sequence). Trimming left V 0 bases short and J 3 bases short, with 6 bases between. The CDR3 consists of 13 residues. The CDR3 loop is CATSRDVVYEQYF. The CDR3 nucleotides read TGTGCCACCAGCAGAGACGTCGTCTACGAGCAGTACTTC.

The CDR3 DNA follows: TGTGCCAGCAGCTTTGGGACAGGGAAATACGAGCAGTACTTC. It codes for CASSFGTGKYEQYF. V gene TRBV7-9 combines with J gene TRBJ2-7, with 9 bases fitting TRBD1. Germline V lookup: CDR1 SEHNR, CDR2 FQNEAQ (reference sequence). V lost 3 bases, J lost 4 bases, and 4 bases stayed unmatched. This CDR3 has 14 amino acids.

The rearrangement joins TRBV29-1 to TRBJ2-3; 8 bases are shared with TRBD1. The CDR3 is 16 residues long. With 4 bases clipped from V and 4 bases from J, the junction kept 13 bases outside the gene matches. The germline V gene encodes CDR1 SQVTM and CDR2 ANQGSEA. CDR3 sequence: CSVGGGGTGFADTQYF. CDR3 nucleotides: TGCAGCGTTGGAGGTGGCGGGACAGGCTTCGCAGATACGCAGTATTTT.